This passage covers 14 T cell receptor beta chains from one sample sequenced in a study of T cells after posttransplantation cyclophosphamide. This table comes from immunoSEQ multiplex PCR, and its TCRdb copy is limited to in-frame clones, with some not included. There are 45,000 to 55,000 clones in the sample, none observed a single time. Material: PBMCs. Every receptor here comes from a middle-aged man in good health, CMV-negative, and a related stem cell transplant donor.

In this sample, this clone turned up many times. The gene calls are TRBV5-6 and TRBJ2-1, with a weak D call TRBD2 (6 bases). Germline values: CDR1 SGHDT, CDR2 YYEEEE. This CDR3 spans 14 amino acids. The V gene lost 5 bases and the J gene lost 10 bases, with 19 bases spanning the gap. Here the CDR3 reads CASSWDSVRGEQFF. CDR3 sequence (DNA): TGTGCCAGCAGTTGGGACTCCGTGAGAGGGGAGCAGTTCTTC. The full variable domain, completed using reference TRBV5-6 and TRBJ2-1, is DAGVTQSPTHLIKTRGQQVTLRCSPKSGHDTVSWYQQALGQGPQFIFQYYEEEERQRGNFPDRFSGHQFPNYSSELNVNALLLGDSALYLCASSWDSVRGEQFFGPGTRLTVL.

This clone has at least ten counts. This chain connects TRBV10-2 to TRBJ2-4, with 7 bases lining up with TRBD2. The germline V gene has CDR1 WSHSY and CDR2 SAAADI. This CDR3 contains 16 residues. Trimming took 4 bases from V and 0 from J; bases not matched to a gene: 6. The CDR3 loop reads CASSGGGGLAKNIQYF. In DNA form, the CDR3 reads TGCGCCAGCAGTGGGGGCGGGGGACTAGCCAAAAACATTCAGTACTTC.

This clone was counted many times. This CDR3 is also generated by other DNA sequences in the sample. This chain connects TRBV11-3 to TRBJ2-5, with D unresolved. Germline V gene sequence: CDR1 SGHNT, CDR2 YENEEA. This CDR3 is 13 amino acids long. V was pared by 0 bases and J by 5 bases, with 7 bases between. In DNA, the CDR3 is TGTGCCAGCAGCTTAGAGGCTAGGGAGACCCAGTACTTC. The encoded protein is CASSLEARETQYF. The whole variable domain, remainder taken from reference TRBV11-3 and TRBJ2-5, is EAGVVQSPRYKIIEKKQPVAFWCNPISGHNTLYWYLQNLGQGPELLIRYENEEAVDDSQLPKDRFSAERLKGVDSTLKIQPAELGDSAVYLCASSLEARETQYFGPGTRLLVL.

This clone has a count of ten or more. The gene calls are TRBV7-9 and TRBJ1-1; D possibly corresponds to TRBD1 (5 bases). Germline CDR1 and CDR2: SEHNR and FQNEAQ (reference sequence). The CDR3 length is 12 residues. The V and J ends lost 5 bases and 7 bases respectively, with 11 bases between them. The CDR3 DNA reads as TGTGCCAGCAGCATACGGACAAATGAAGCTTTCTTT. Protein sequence: CASSIRTNEAFF.

There are many counts of this clone. This sequence joins TRBV27 and TRBJ1-5; 7 nucleotides agree with TRBD1. The CDR3 contains 15 residues. The ends lost 5 bases at V and 2 bases at J; junction bases unmatched: 6. The germline CDR1 and CDR2 sequences are MNHEY and SMNVEV (reference sequence). CDR3 nucleotide sequence: TGTGCCAGCAGTAAACAGGGGATAGGCAATCAGCCCCAGCATTTT. It specifies CASSKQGIGNQPQHF.

Ten or more counts support this clone. The chain couples TRBV9 to TRBJ2-1; TRBD2 matches at 13 bases. This CDR3 is built from 17 residues. Germline V gene lookup returns CDR1 SGDLS and CDR2 YYNGEE. V lost 4 bases, J lost 1 base, and 5 bases stayed unmatched. Here the CDR3 reads CASSSRTSGSSYNEQFF. The CDR3 DNA follows: TGTGCCAGCAGCTCCAGGACTAGCGGGAGTTCCTACAATGAGCAGTTCTTC.

This clone has a count of ten or more. The chain links TRBV18 to TRBJ2-6; 8 bases are shared with TRBD1. Trimming took 5 bases from V and 1 from J; bases not matched to a gene: 10. This CDR3 is built from 18 residues. CDR1 KGHSH and CDR2 LQKENI come from the germline V gene. CDR3: CASSVSGTGRSGANVLTF. The CDR3 DNA sequence: TGTGCCAGCTCAGTCTCCGGGACAGGTCGGTCTGGGGCCAACGTCCTGACTTTC.

This clone was counted ten times or more. The CDR3 loop is CASSIDRGSPADTQYF. The CDR3 DNA reads TGTGCCAGTAGTATAGATCGGGGTAGTCCGGCAGATACGCAGTATTTT. The rearrangement links TRBV19 to TRBJ2-3; D perhaps matches TRBD2 (5 bases). There are 16 residues in the CDR3. V lost 0 bases, J lost 4 bases, and 14 bases lay in between. CDR1 is LNHDA, CDR2 SQIVND, per germline (reference sequence).

This clone was seen at least ten times. The chain carries TRBV7-9 and TRBJ1-4, with unresolved D. The CDR3 spans 14 residues. Trimming stripped 5 bases from V and 8 bases from J, with 15 bases between. Germline V lookup: CDR1 SEHNR, CDR2 FQNEAQ (reference sequence). As DNA, the CDR3 is TGTGCCAGCAGCCAATCGGGGTATGGGGAAAAACTGTTTTTT. It translates to CASSQSGYGEKLFF.

This clone was recorded at least ten times. The chain has TRBV11-2 and TRBJ2-5, with D uncertain. This CDR3 contains 13 residues. V was shortened by 3 bases and J by 0 bases, with 5 bases between the two germline ends. Per germline, CDR1 SGHAT and CDR2 FQNNGV. In DNA form, the CDR3 reads TGTGCCAGCAGCTTTCCGTACCAAGAGACCCAGTACTTC. As protein: CASSFPYQETQYF.

Ten or more counts support this clone. The gene calls are TRBV19 and TRBJ1-1, with a possible D match to TRBD1 (5 bases). V lost 7 bases to trimming and J lost 1 base, with 10 bases between them. The CDR3 totals 13 residues. CDR1 is LNHDA, CDR2 SQIVND, per germline (reference sequence). The CDR3 sequence: CASTGMPNTEAFF. The CDR3 region has the DNA TGTGCCAGTACAGGGATGCCGAACACTGAAGCTTTCTTT.

At least ten counts were recorded for this clone. The chain joins TRBV5-1 to TRBJ1-1, with no clear D. Germline loops: CDR1 SGHRS, CDR2 YFSETQ. The CDR3 is 12 residues long. Trimming took 0 bases from V and 8 from J, leaving 8 bases between them. This chain's CDR3 is CASSLGATEAFF. The CDR3 coding sequence is TGCGCCAGCAGCTTGGGGGCGACAGAAGCTTTCTTT.

The sample holds many counts of this clone. The chain carries TRBV27 and TRBJ2-1; perhaps TRBD2 as D (6 bases). Germline CDR1 is MNHEY and CDR2 is SMNVEV (reference sequence). The CDR3 loop spans 16 amino acids. V was pared by 1 base and J by 0 bases, with 10 bases between. This CDR3 is CASSLFSGGSYNEQFF. CDR3 in DNA: TGTGCCAGCAGTTTATTTTCCGGGGGCTCCTACAATGAGCAGTTCTTC.

Ten or more counts support this clone. The chain has TRBV19 and TRBJ2-1; D may be TRBD1 (6 bases). The V gene lost 5 bases and the J gene lost 9 bases, with 17 bases spanning the gap. CDR3 length: 14 amino acids. From germline, CDR1 is LNHDA and CDR2 SQIVND (reference sequence). CDR3 nucleotide sequence: TGTGCCAGTAGTCCCTCAGGGGTCCTGCGTGAGCAGTTCTTC. Amino acid sequence: CASSPSGVLREQFF.